Sequencing of this T cell receptor beta chain was carried out in a study of neoadjuvant nivolumab and ipilimumab in lung cancer. About the study: Nivolumab 3 mg/kg was given days 1, 15 and 29, plus ipilimumab 1 mg/kg day 1 in combination.

Note on this clone: Its antigen is not known.

The trim removed 3 bases at V and 4 bases at J, leaving 5 bases unmatched. The CDR3 runs to 15 residues. Germline V CDR1 and CDR2: SGHVS, FQNEAQ. Using immunoSEQ multiplex PCR, the repertoire was profiled, and TCRdb retains in-frame clones only, with some absent. The table shows 9,500 to 10,000 clones, with over 60% occurring only once. Study-wide findings and caveats: Blood richness before therapy tracked richness in tumors resected after neoadjuvant therapy.

The receptor's source is an adult with non-small cell lung cancer. Some clones in this sample may be carry-over from other donors' samples. The source was tumor tissue, collected after neoadjuvant nivolumab, alone or with ipilimumab, at or shortly before surgery. V and J are TRBV7-8 and TRBJ2-2; 7 bases agree with TRBD1. The CDR3 coding sequence is TGTGCCAGCAGCTTTGGACACAGGGGCACCGGGGAGCTGTTTTTT. Its translation is CASSFGHRGTGELFF.